One and the same sample provided the 9 T cell receptor beta chains below, sequenced in a study of blood T cell repertoires in COVID-19. Using immunoSEQ multiplex PCR, the repertoire was profiled, and TCRdb retains in-frame clones only, with some absent. In the table there are 180,000 or so clones, around 83% of which are singletons. The sequencing input was peripheral blood. The origin of the receptors is a woman of 80 years or more in a cohort sampled during active or convalescent COVID-19.

V is TRBV11-3 and J is TRBJ1-4; 7 nucleotides align to TRBD1. Trimming took 5 bases from V and 6 from J; bases not matched to a gene: 6. Germline CDR1 is SGHNT and CDR2 is YENEEA. The CDR3 is 14 residues long. This CDR3 is CASSRGREHEKLFF. Written as DNA, the CDR3 is TGTGCCAGCAGCAGGGGGCGAGAACATGAAAAACTGTTTTTT. Supplemented by reference TRBV11-3 and TRBJ1-4, the full variable domain reads EAGVVQSPRYKIIEKKQPVAFWCNPISGHNTLYWYLQNLGQGPELLIRYENEEAVDDSQLPKDRFSAERLKGVDSTLKIQPAELGDSAVYLCASSRGREHEKLFFGSGTQLSVL.

This clone was seen only once. The chain combines TRBV10-2 with TRBJ2-7; 8 bases are a match to TRBD2. The CDR3 runs 13 residues. V trimming: 6 bases; J trimming: 1 base; junction bases outside the gene matches: 2. Germline CDR1 and CDR2: WSHSY and SAAADI. The CDR3 sequence: CASRAGDSYEQYV. As DNA, the CDR3 is TGCGCCAGCAGAGCGGGAGATTCCTACGAGCAGTACGTC.

The V gene is TRBV3-1 (or the pseudogene TRBV3-2), the J gene TRBJ1-6, with D unclear. V lost 6 bases, J lost 5 bases, and 5 bases lay in between. The CDR3 spans 12 residues. Germline loops: CDR1 LGHDT, CDR2 YNNKEL (reference sequence). CDR3 amino acids: CASRRDNSPLHF. DNA for the CDR3: TGTGCCAGCAGGCGGGATAATTCACCCCTCCACTTT.

V usage is TRBV9 and J usage is TRBJ2-5; TRBD2 aligns across 11 bases. The CDR3 extends over 15 amino acids. The trim removed 4 bases at V and 5 bases at J, leaving 7 bases unmatched. The germline V gene has CDR1 SGDLS and CDR2 YYNGEE. CDR3 nucleotides: TGTGCCAGCAGCTTTAGCGGGGGGGCGAGGGAGACCCAGTACTTC. This gives the protein CASSFSGGARETQYF.

This chain connects TRBV10-1 to TRBJ2-3; 10 nucleotides align to TRBD2. The trim removed 6 bases at V and 7 bases at J, leaving 10 bases unmatched. Germline CDR1 WNHNN, CDR2 SYGVQD (reference sequence). CDR3 size: 15 residues. The chain's CDR3 is CASSPGLAADYTQYF. CDR3 nucleotide sequence: TGCGCCAGCAGCCCTGGACTAGCGGCGGACTATACGCAGTATTTT.

DNA of the CDR3: TGTGCCAGCAGCTTGGCGGGAGACCAGCCCCAGCATTTT. Translation gives CASSLAGDQPQHF. The J gene is TRBJ1-5, the V gene TRBV5-4; unclear D gene. V lost 0 bases and J 7 bases, leaving 8 bases between the germline ends. Per germline, CDR1 SGHNT and CDR2 YYREEE (reference sequence). This CDR3 has 13 residues.

CDR3 sequence reads: CSASRSGGETDTQYF. In nucleotides, the CDR3 is TGCAGTGCTAGTCGTAGCGGGGGGGAGACAGATACGCAGTATTTT. This rearrangement joins TRBV20-1 to TRBJ2-3; TRBD2 matches 11 bases. The V and J ends lost 3 bases and 3 bases, in that order; junction bases with no gene match: 5. The CDR3 has 15 amino acids. The germline V gene encodes CDR1 DFQATT and CDR2 SNEGSKA (reference sequence).

V is TRBV19 and J is TRBJ2-1, with a weak D call TRBD2 (6 bases). This CDR3 comprises 15 residues. Trimming stripped 2 bases from V and 5 bases from J, with 13 bases between. Looked up from germline, CDR1 is LNHDA and CDR2 is SQIVND (reference sequence). The CDR3 nucleotides read TGTGCCAGTAGTATACGGGGGTCCCATCACAATGAGCAGTTCTTC. Translated, it gives CASSIRGSHHNEQFF. Variable domain in full (rest from reference TRBV19 and TRBJ2-1): DGGITQSPKYLFRKEGQNVTLSCEQNLNHDAMYWYRQDPGQGLRLIYYSQIVNDFQKGDIAEGYSVSREKKESFPLTVTSAQKNPTAFYLCASSIRGSHHNEQFFGPGTRLTVL.

The chain carries TRBV5-4 and TRBJ1-2, with TRBD1 matching 10 bases. Per the germline V gene, CDR1 is SGHNT and CDR2 is YYREEE (reference sequence). This CDR3 contains 14 residues. The trim removed 4 bases at V and 5 bases at J, leaving 5 bases unmatched. The CDR3 DNA reads TGTGCCAGCAGCGAGGGACAGGGGCCGTATGGCTACACCTTC. This gives the protein CASSEGQGPYGYTF.